The next 32 T cell receptor beta chains were all read from a single sample in a study of blood T cells in healthy people across ages. With a J-beta primer mix and a sample-barcoded 5' primer, a second PCR ran about 7 to 12 cycles. MiXCR was run by TCRdb on the 5' RACE reads, yielding one entry per CDR3 protein. This sample has about 800,000 distinct CDR3 sequences, with 25% found just once. These data were also filed under a second study, of T cells of mothers and their children.

The sequencing input was blood. The receptors stem from a boy aged 5-17 years in good health.

This chain links TRBV5-1 with TRBJ2-1; TRBD2 matches 11 bases. V lost 2 bases to trimming and J lost 9 bases; unmatched junction nucleotides: 7. This CDR3 is 15 amino acids long. Germline V gene sequence: CDR1 SGHRS, CDR2 YFSETQ. CDR3 coding DNA: TGCGCCAGCAGCTTAATAGCGGGGGGGCAGAGTGAGCAGTTCTTC. Translated, it gives CASSLIAGGQSEQFF.

The rearrangement links TRBV2 to TRBJ2-3; 7 bases align to TRBD2. The germline V gene encodes CDR1 SNHLY and CDR2 FYNNEI. This CDR3 contains 14 residues. J gave up 4 bases and V 8 bases, and 9 bases lay outside the gene matches. The CDR3 spells CASGDGLEADTQYF. DNA for the CDR3: TGTGCCAGCGGGGATGGACTAGAAGCAGATACGCAGTATTTT. The full variable domain, in which reference TRBV2 and TRBJ2-3 provide the parts outside the CDR3, is EPEVTQTPSHQVTQMGQEVILRCVPISNHLYFYWYRQILGQKVEFLVSFYNNEISEKSEIFDDQFSVERPDGSNFTLKIRSTKLEDSAMYFCASGDGLEADTQYFGPGTRLTVL.

In its sample, this clonotype was seen a few times. The CDR3 reads CASETGSSYNEQFF. CDR3 in DNA: TGCGCCAGCGAGACGGGGAGCTCCTACAATGAGCAGTTCTTC. The rearrangement uses TRBV5-1 and TRBJ2-1; D possibly corresponds to TRBD2 (5 bases). The CDR3 runs 14 residues. Germline CDR1 reads SGHRS; CDR2 reads YFSETQ. Trimming took off 7 bases at V and 0 bases at J, with 11 bases between the two ends.

This clonotype was seen only a few times. The chain joins TRBV29-1 to TRBJ2-1; D is unclear. Germline CDR1 reads SQVTM; CDR2 reads ANQGSEA. V lost 7 bases to trimming and J lost 8 bases, with 12 bases between them. The CDR3 runs 11 residues. The CDR3 DNA reads TGCAGCGGGCGAAGCGACGATGAGCAGTTCTTC. Its translation: CSGRSDDEQFF.

In its sample, this clonotype was seen a few times. The chain is built from TRBV5-1 and TRBJ2-5, with no clear D. Per germline, CDR1 SGHRS and CDR2 YFSETQ. The CDR3 covers 15 residues. V was pared by 0 bases and J by 2 bases, with 11 bases between. CDR3 coding DNA: TGCGCCAGCAGCTTGGCCCCGGAAAATCAAGAGACCCAGTACTTC. This sequence encodes CASSLAPENQETQYF.

This rearrangement joins TRBV7-3 to TRBJ1-1; D may be TRBD1 (5 bases). Trimming shortened V by 3 bases and J by 7 bases, and 12 bases separated the two germline ends. The CDR3 loop spans 13 amino acids. CDR1 is SGHTA, CDR2 FQGTGA, per germline. CDR3 sequence: CASSFARQGEAFF. DNA of the CDR3: TGTGCCAGCAGCTTCGCCCGGCAGGGTGAAGCTTTCTTT.

This sequence joins TRBV15 and TRBJ2-5; D not certain. There are 17 residues in the CDR3. The germline gives CDR1 LNHNV, CDR2 YYDKDF (reference sequence). Trimming left V 0 bases short and J 0 bases short, with 14 bases between. In DNA, the CDR3 is TGTGCCACCAGCAGAGATAGGGTCGGGCCGAACCAAGAGACCCAGTACTTC. The encoded protein is CATSRDRVGPNQETQYF.

This clonotype has just a few counts. V is TRBV6-2 or TRBV6-3 and J is TRBJ1-1, with D tentatively TRBD1 (6 bases). Trimming left V 5 bases short and J 1 base short, with 14 bases between. The germline V gene has CDR1 MNHEY and CDR2 SVGEGT. This CDR3 comprises 15 residues. The CDR3 loop reads CASSRRQVGNTEAFF. The CDR3 DNA sequence: TGTGCCAGCAGTCGACGACAGGTTGGGAACACTGAAGCTTTCTTT.

The table lists this clonotype with a few counts. The chain uses TRBV30 and TRBJ2-7; TRBD1 or TRBD2 may be the D gene (5 bases each). The germline V gene encodes CDR1 GTSNPN and CDR2 SVGIG (reference sequence). The V end lost 3 bases, the J end lost 7 bases, and 22 bases lay between the germline ends. The CDR3 spans 15 residues. This CDR3 reads CAWREPGRKSWEQYF. The DNA for the CDR3 is TGTGCCTGGAGGGAACCGGGACGGAAAAGTTGGGAGCAGTACTTC.

The J gene is TRBJ1-1, the V gene TRBV7-9; 9 nucleotides match TRBD1. CDR1 is SEHNR and CDR2 is FQNEAQ in the germline V gene (reference sequence). V shed 3 bases and J 3 bases; nucleotides not matched to a gene: 5. This CDR3 has 15 amino acids. As DNA, the CDR3 is TGTGCCAGCAGCTTCCCGGGACAGGGCTACACTGAAGCTTTCTTT. This translates into CASSFPGQGYTEAFF.

This clonotype was recorded at least ten times. The chain employs TRBV6-2 or TRBV6-3 and TRBJ2-5, with TRBD2 matching 7 bases. The ends lost 0 bases at V and 5 bases at J; junction bases unmatched: 3. This CDR3 spans 14 amino acids. Germline CDR1 reads MNHEY; CDR2 reads SVGEGT. CDR3 DNA: TGTGCCAGCAGTTACTCGGGCGGGAGCGAGACCCAGTACTTC. Translated, it gives CASSYSGGSETQYF.

This clonotype was seen only a few times. V is TRBV7-2 and J is TRBJ2-5, with D perhaps TRBD1 (6 bases). The J call is uncertain, as TRBJ2-1 better fits the DNA end. CDR3 length: 18 residues. Looked up from germline, CDR1 is SGHTA and CDR2 is FQGNSA. The CDR3 region is CASSPRYPDSLGHHEQFF. The CDR3, as DNA: TGTGCCAGCAGCCCCCGTTACCCGGACAGTCTGGGCCATCATGAGCAGTTCTTC.

This clonotype was recorded a few times. The genes are TRBV4-1 and TRBJ2-3, with D tentatively TRBD2 (5 bases). Germline CDR1 reads MGHRA; CDR2 reads YSYEKL. V lost 3 bases, J lost 4 bases, and 11 bases lay in between. CDR3 length equals 14 residues. The DNA for the CDR3 is TGCGCCAGCAGCCAGGACCCCGGGGCAGATACGCAGTATTTT. This translates into CASSQDPGADTQYF.

The genes are TRBV29-1 and TRBJ2-3; 10 bases fit TRBD1. This CDR3 region has 15 residues. Germline values: CDR1 SQVTM, CDR2 ANQGSEA. J lost 3 bases, V lost 5 bases, and 8 bases had no gene match. This CDR3 is CSVWRDRGPTDTQYF. The CDR3 DNA reads as TGCAGCGTTTGGAGGGACAGGGGTCCGACAGATACGCAGTATTTT.

The rearrangement joins TRBV19 to TRBJ2-2; D uncertain. The V gene's germline CDR1 is LNHDA and CDR2 SQIVND (reference sequence). The CDR3 contains 14 residues. Trimming removed 1 base at V and 5 bases at J, with 8 bases between. The chain's CDR3 is CASSIGPQTGELFF. CDR3 nucleotides: TGTGCCAGTAGTATAGGACCACAAACCGGGGAGCTGTTTTTT.

The chain carries TRBV20-1 and TRBJ2-2; 10 positions match TRBD2. The CDR3 length is 14 residues. The germline CDR1 and CDR2 sequences are DFQATT and SNEGSKA (reference sequence). The V segment lost 5 bases and the J segment 2 bases; nucleotides outside the gene matches: 2. The CDR3 bases are TGCAGTGCTTTAGCGGGGGGAAACACCGGGGAGCTGTTTTTT. Protein sequence: CSALAGGNTGELFF.

This chain uses TRBV7-2 with TRBJ2-1; 7 bases line up with TRBD1. Trimming took 3 bases from V and 6 from J; bases not matched to a gene: 8. There are 15 residues in the CDR3. Germline V gene lookup returns CDR1 SGHTA and CDR2 FQGNSA. CDR3 region: CASSLRGQTSNEQFF. In nucleotides, the CDR3 is TGTGCCAGCAGCTTGAGGGGACAGACGTCCAATGAGCAGTTCTTC. Drawing the rest from reference TRBV7-2 and TRBJ2-1, the complete variable domain is GAGVSQSPSNKVTEKGKDVELRCDPISGHTALYWYRQSLGQGLEFLIYFQGNSAPDKSGLPSDRFSAERTGGSVSTLTIQRTQQEDSAVYLCASSLRGQTSNEQFFGPGTRLTVL.

The rearrangement joins TRBV6-1 to TRBJ2-7; TRBD1 agrees at 10 bases. The germline gives CDR1 MNHNS, CDR2 SASEGT. The CDR3 has 15 residues. V lost 3 bases and J lost 1; bases outside the gene matches: 3. CDR3 nucleotides: TGTGCCAGCAGTGAGGGACAGGGGTCTTCCTACGAGCAGTACTTC. It specifies CASSEGQGSSYEQYF.

To note about this clonotype: A read error is the likely source, as a far larger clone sits one nucleotide away. The CDR3 protein is CASSEWYEQYF. In DNA, the CDR3 is TGTGCCAGCAGTGAGTGGTACGAGCAGTACTTC. The V gene is TRBV6-1, the J gene TRBJ2-7; D gene uncertain. The CDR3 totals 11 residues. From germline, CDR1 is MNHNS and CDR2 SASEGT. Trimming cost V 3 bases and J 4 bases, with 4 bases left between them.

The sample holds a few counts of this clonotype. The genes are TRBV7-2 and TRBJ2-1; TRBD2 aligns across 7 bases. The CDR3 is made up of 15 amino acids. Germline V CDR1 and CDR2: SGHTA, FQGNSA. With V trimmed by 3 bases and J by 2 bases, 4 bases remained unmatched. The CDR3 spells CASSLAGAAYNEQFF. CDR3 DNA: TGTGCCAGCAGCTTGGCGGGAGCGGCCTACAATGAGCAGTTCTTC. Combining the CDR3 with reference TRBV7-2 and TRBJ2-1 gives the whole variable domain GAGVSQSPSNKVTEKGKDVELRCDPISGHTALYWYRQSLGQGLEFLIYFQGNSAPDKSGLPSDRFSAERTGGSVSTLTIQRTQQEDSAVYLCASSLAGAAYNEQFFGPGTRLTVL.

This clonotype was detected only a few times. The junction shows a germline mismatch at one end, possibly a read error. CDR3 DNA sequence: TGTGCCGGCAGCTCGCAGAGCACAGATACGCAGTATTTT. Translating it yields CAGSSQSTDTQYF. The V gene is TRBV7-8, the J gene TRBJ2-3; D uncertain. Germline V CDR1 and CDR2: SGHVS, FQNEAQ. The CDR3 is 13 amino acids. Full variable domain (missing parts from reference TRBV7-8 and TRBJ2-3): GAGVSQSPRYKVAKRGQDVALRCDPISGHVSLFWYQQALGQGPEFLTYFQNEAQLDKSGLPSDRFFAERPEGSVSTLKIQRTQQEDSAVYLCAGSSQSTDTQYFGPGTRLTVL.

Note on this clonotype: Its ends do not fully match the called genes, so a read error is possible. This sequence joins TRBV5-1 and TRBJ1-1, with a weak D call TRBD1 (6 bases). The CDR3 is 15 residues long. Per the germline V gene, CDR1 is SGHRS and CDR2 is YFSETQ. The CDR3: CASSLDGGRDTEAFF. In DNA, the CDR3 is TGTGCCAGCAGCTTGGACGGGGGGCGCGACACTGAAGCTTTCTTT.

This chain joins TRBV7-9 and TRBJ1-2, with 9 bases matching TRBD1. This CDR3 is built from 15 residues. CDR1 and CDR2 (germline): SEHNR, FQNEAQ (reference sequence). The V segment lost 10 bases and the J segment 1 base; nucleotides outside the gene matches: 10. This chain's CDR3 is CAIGGQGPYNYGYTF. In DNA form, the CDR3 reads TGTGCCATTGGGGGACAGGGTCCCTATAACTATGGCTACACCTTC.

The chain joins TRBV28 to TRBJ2-5, with D perhaps matching TRBD1 (7 bases). The better agreement between TRBJ2-7 and the DNA end casts doubt on the J call. Germline CDR1 MDHEN, CDR2 SYDVKM. This CDR3 has 12 amino acids. CDR3: CASQGGSYEQYF. The DNA of the CDR3 is TGTGCCAGCCAGGGGGGCTCCTACGAGCAGTACTTC.

The V gene is TRBV4-3, the J gene TRBJ1-2; 7 bases agree with TRBD1. CDR1 and CDR2 from the germline V gene are LGHNA and YSLEER. The CDR3 sequence is 13 residues long. Germline trimming cut 5 bases from V and 4 bases from J; bases unmatched to any gene: 4. The CDR3 DNA is TGCGCCAGCAGCATGACAGGGCCCTATGGCTACACCTTC. Translated, it gives CASSMTGPYGYTF.

This clonotype was picked up a small number of times. The rearrangement links TRBV27 to TRBJ1-5; the D gene is possibly TRBD1 (5 bases). The CDR3 extends over 13 amino acids. V was clipped by 6 bases and J by 8 bases, with 14 bases between them. Germline CDR1 and CDR2: MNHEY and SMNVEV (reference sequence). The CDR3 loop is CASSPDSIEPQHF. In nucleotides, the CDR3 is TGTGCCAGCAGCCCCGACAGCATTGAGCCCCAGCATTTT.

This clonotype was observed a handful of times. V and J are TRBV24-1 and TRBJ2-5, with D possibly being TRBD1 or TRBD2 (6 bases each). Trimming took 4 bases from V and 5 from J, leaving 13 bases between them. Germline CDR1 KGHDR, CDR2 SFDVKD. The CDR3 loop spans 14 amino acids. The chain's CDR3 is CATSDPRGLETQYF. In DNA, the CDR3 is TGTGCCACCAGTGACCCCAGGGGACTGGAGACCCAGTACTTC.

This chain uses TRBV2 with TRBJ1-5; tentative D call: TRBD1 (5 bases). This CDR3 comprises 16 residues. Germline-derived CDR1 and CDR2 are SNHLY and FYNNEI. V dropped 5 bases and J dropped 6 bases, with 20 bases sitting between them. The CDR3: CASSLIDSRGGQPQHF. CDR3 nucleotide sequence: TGTGCCAGCAGTCTAATCGACAGTCGAGGTGGTCAGCCCCAGCATTTT.

There are a few counts of this clonotype. This rearrangement joins TRBV28 to TRBJ2-2, with 10 positions matching TRBD1. Germline values: CDR1 MDHEN, CDR2 SYDVKM. The ends lost 6 bases at V and 6 bases at J; junction bases unmatched: 1. CDR3 length equals 13 residues. The CDR3 bases are TGTGCCAGCAGAGGGACAGGGGCCGGGGAGCTGTTTTTT. Translation gives CASRGTGAGELFF.

The chain is built from TRBV2 and TRBJ2-5; 7 bases map to TRBD1. This CDR3 has 14 residues. V trimming: 4 bases; J trimming: 5 bases; junction bases outside the gene matches: 7. CDR1 and CDR2 (germline): SNHLY, FYNNEI. The CDR3: CASSVQGRRETQYF. The DNA of the CDR3 is TGTGCCAGCAGTGTACAGGGGCGCCGGGAGACCCAGTACTTC.

This clonotype has a handful of counts. The J gene is TRBJ1-4, the V gene TRBV5-1; a weak D match, TRBD1 (5 bases). This CDR3 contains 14 residues. Per the germline V gene, CDR1 is SGHRS and CDR2 is YFSETQ. V shed 4 bases and J shed 3 bases, with 10 bases lying between them. The CDR3 is CASSQGYSNEKLFF. Here the CDR3 DNA reads TGCGCCAGCAGCCAGGGATATTCTAATGAAAAACTGTTTTTT.

The CDR3 is CASRESGGYEQYF. The DNA of the CDR3 is TGTGCCAGCAGAGAAAGCGGGGGATACGAGCAGTACTTC. The V call is TRBV27, the J call TRBJ2-7; 8 nucleotides line up with TRBD2. After removal of 6 bases from V and 4 bases from J, the junction contained 5 bases not matched to a gene. From germline, CDR1 is MNHEY and CDR2 SMNVEV (reference sequence). The CDR3 extends over 13 amino acids.